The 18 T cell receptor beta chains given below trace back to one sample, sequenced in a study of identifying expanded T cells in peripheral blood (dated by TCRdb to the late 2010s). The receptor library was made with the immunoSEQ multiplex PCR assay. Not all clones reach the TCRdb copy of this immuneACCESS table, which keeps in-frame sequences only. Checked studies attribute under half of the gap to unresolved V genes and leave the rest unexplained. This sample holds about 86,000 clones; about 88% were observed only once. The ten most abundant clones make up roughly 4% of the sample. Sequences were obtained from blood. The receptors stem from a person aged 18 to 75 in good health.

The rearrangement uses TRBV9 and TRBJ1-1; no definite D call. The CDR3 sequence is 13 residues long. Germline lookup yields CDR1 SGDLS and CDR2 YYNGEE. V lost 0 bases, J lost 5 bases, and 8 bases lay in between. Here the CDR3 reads CASSVATGTEAFF. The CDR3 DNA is TGTGCCAGCAGCGTAGCTACGGGGACTGAAGCTTTCTTT.

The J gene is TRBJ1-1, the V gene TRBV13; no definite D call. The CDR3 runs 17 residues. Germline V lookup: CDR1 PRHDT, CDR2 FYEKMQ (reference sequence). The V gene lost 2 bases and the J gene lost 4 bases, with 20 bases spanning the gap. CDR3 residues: CASSLPYSEGSGTEAFF. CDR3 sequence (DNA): TGTGCCAGCAGCTTACCCTATTCCGAGGGCAGCGGCACTGAAGCTTTCTTT.

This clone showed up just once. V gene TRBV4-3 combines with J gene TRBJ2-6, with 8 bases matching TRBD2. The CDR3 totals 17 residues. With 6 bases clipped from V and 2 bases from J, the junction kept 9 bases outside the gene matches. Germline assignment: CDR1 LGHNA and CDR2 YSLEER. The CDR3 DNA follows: TGCGCCAGCAGTGCCCCTCCCGGGGGGGCTGGGGCCAACGTCCTGACTTTC. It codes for CASSAPPGGAGANVLTF.

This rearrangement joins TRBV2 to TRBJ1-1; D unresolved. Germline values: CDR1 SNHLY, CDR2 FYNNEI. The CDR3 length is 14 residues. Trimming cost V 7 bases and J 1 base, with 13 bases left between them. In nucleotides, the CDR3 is TGTGCCAGCACGGCGGGGATGGCGAACACTGAAGCTTTCTTT. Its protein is CASTAGMANTEAFF.

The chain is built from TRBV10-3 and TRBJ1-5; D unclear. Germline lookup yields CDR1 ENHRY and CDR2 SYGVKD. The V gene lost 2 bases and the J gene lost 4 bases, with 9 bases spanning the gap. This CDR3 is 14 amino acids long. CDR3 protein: CAISEAGPNQPQHF. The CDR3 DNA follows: TGTGCCATCAGTGAGGCCGGACCGAATCAGCCCCAGCATTTT.

The CDR3 bases are TGTGCCACCAGTCGTTTACCGGGACAGGGTGCCGGGGAGCTGTTTTTT. Translated: CATSRLPGQGAGELFF. The chain carries TRBV15 and TRBJ2-2; 9 nucleotides line up with TRBD1. The CDR3 consists of 16 residues. The germline V gene has CDR1 LNHNV and CDR2 YYDKDF (reference sequence). V shed 6 bases and J 6 bases; nucleotides not matched to a gene: 11. The variable domain in full, completed from reference TRBV15 and TRBJ2-2, reads DAMVIQNPRYQVTQFGKPVTLSCSQTLNHNVMYWYQQKSSQAPKLLFHYYDKDFNNEADTPDNFQSRRPNTSFCFLDIRSPGLGDTAMYLCATSRLPGQGAGELFFGEGSRLTVL.

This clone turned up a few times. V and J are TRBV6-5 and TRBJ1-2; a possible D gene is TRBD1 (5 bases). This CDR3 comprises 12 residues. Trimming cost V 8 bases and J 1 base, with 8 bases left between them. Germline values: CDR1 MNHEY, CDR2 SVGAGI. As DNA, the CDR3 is TGTGCCAGCTTTGGGGGTAACTATGGCTACACCTTC. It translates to CASFGGNYGYTF.

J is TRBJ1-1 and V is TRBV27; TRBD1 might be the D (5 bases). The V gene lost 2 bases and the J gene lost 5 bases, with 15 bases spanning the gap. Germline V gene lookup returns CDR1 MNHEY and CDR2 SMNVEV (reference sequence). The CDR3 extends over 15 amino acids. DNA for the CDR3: TGTGCCAGCAGTTTAGGTGTCGGGGCAAAGACTGAAGCTTTCTTT. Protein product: CASSLGVGAKTEAFF.

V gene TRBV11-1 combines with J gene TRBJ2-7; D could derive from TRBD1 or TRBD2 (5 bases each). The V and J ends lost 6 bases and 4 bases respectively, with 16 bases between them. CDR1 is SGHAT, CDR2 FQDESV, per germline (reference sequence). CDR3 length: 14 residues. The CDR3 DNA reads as TGTGCCAGCAGATTCGGTACAGGAGGTTACGAGCAGTACTTC. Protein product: CASRFGTGGYEQYF.

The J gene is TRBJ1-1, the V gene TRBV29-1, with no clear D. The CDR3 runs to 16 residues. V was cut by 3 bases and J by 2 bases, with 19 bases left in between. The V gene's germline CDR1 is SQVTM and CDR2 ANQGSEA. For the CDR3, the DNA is TGCAGCGTTGATGGGGTTTCCACCCCTTCCAACACTGAAGCTTTCTTT. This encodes CSVDGVSTPSNTEAFF.

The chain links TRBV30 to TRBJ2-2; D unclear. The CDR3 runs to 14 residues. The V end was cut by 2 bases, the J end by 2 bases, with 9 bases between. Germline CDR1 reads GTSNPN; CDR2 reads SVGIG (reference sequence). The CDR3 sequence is CAWSYMRNTGELFF. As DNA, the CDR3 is TGTGCCTGGAGTTACATGAGAAACACCGGGGAGCTGTTTTTT.

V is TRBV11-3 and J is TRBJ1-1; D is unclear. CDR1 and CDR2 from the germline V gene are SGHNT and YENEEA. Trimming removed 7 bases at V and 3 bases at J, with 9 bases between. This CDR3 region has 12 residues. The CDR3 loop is CASTADHTEAFF. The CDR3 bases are TGTGCCAGCACCGCGGACCACACTGAAGCTTTCTTT.

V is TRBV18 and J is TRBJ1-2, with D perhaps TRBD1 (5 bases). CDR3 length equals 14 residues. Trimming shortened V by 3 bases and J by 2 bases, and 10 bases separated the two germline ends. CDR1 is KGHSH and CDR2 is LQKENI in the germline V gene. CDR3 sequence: CASSPGQGNYGYTF. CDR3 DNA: TGTGCCAGCTCACCGGGGCAGGGCAACTATGGCTACACCTTC.

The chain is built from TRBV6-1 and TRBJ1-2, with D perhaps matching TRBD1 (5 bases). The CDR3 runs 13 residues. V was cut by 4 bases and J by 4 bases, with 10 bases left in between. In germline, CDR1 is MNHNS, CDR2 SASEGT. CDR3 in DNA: TGTGCCAGCAGTGTGGACACTCTCTATGGCTACACCTTC. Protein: CASSVDTLYGYTF.

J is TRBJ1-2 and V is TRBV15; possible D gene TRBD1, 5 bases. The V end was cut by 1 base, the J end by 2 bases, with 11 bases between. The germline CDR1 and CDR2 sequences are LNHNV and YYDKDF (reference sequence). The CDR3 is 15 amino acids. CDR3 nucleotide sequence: TGTGCCACCAGCAGAGGGGGCGCGGGCAACTATGGCTACACCTTC. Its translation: CATSRGGAGNYGYTF. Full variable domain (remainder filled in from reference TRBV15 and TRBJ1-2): DAMVIQNPRYQVTQFGKPVTLSCSQTLNHNVMYWYQQKSSQAPKLLFHYYDKDFNNEADTPDNFQSRRPNTSFCFLDIRSPGLGDTAMYLCATSRGGAGNYGYTFGSGTRLTVV.

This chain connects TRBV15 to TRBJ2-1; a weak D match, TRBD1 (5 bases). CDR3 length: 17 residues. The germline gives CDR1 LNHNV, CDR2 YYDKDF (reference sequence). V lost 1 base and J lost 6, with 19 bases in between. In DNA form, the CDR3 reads TGTGCCACCAGCAGAGTGTCGGCAGGGTCGGCTCGCAATGAGCAGTTCTTC. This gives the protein CATSRVSAGSARNEQFF.

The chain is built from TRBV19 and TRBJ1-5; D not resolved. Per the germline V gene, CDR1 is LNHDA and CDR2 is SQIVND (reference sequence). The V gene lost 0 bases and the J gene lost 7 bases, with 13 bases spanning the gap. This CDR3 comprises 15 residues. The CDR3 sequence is CASSIEVRQKQPQHF. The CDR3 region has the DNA TGTGCCAGTAGTATAGAAGTTCGGCAGAAACAGCCCCAGCATTTT.

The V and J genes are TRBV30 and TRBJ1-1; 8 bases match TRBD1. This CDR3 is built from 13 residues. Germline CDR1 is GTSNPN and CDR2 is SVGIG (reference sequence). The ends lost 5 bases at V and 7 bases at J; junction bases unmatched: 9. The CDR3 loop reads CAWSTGVKVEAFF. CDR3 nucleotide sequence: TGTGCCTGGTCGACAGGGGTTAAGGTTGAAGCTTTCTTT.